This is a list of T cell receptor beta chains from one sample in a study of cytomegalovirus exposure and HLA in healthy donors. Produced via immunoSEQ multiplex PCR; TCRdb's table is partial and in-frame only. The top ten hold approximately 1.5% of the sample, which has 150,000 to 200,000 clones, 70% to 90% seen once. The specimen sequenced was PBMCs. These receptors originate from a woman aged 18-30 years in good health and CMV-seronegative. The CDR3 runs from the conserved cysteine through the conserved F or W. D genes are given only for firm matches. Some rows have no size entry. The others give once, few or many, or a class for an expanded clone.

J: TRBJ2-7; size: -; D: TRBD2; V: TRBV12-5; DNA: TGTGCTAGTGGTTTGGAAAGCGGGACCGAGCAGTACTTC; CDR3: CASGLESGTEQYF
J: TRBJ2-3; size: -; D: TRBD2; V: TRBV28; DNA: TGTGCCAGCAGTGTTGTGAGCGGGAGCGTCCCAGATACGCAGTATTTT; CDR3: CASSVVSGSVPDTQYF
J: TRBJ2-5; size: -; D: TRBD1; V: TRBV11-2; DNA: TGTGCCAGCAGCTTTGGTCAGGGGGCACGGGAGACCCAGTACTTC; CDR3: CASSFGQGARETQYF
J: TRBJ1-6; size: -; D: TRBD1; V: TRBV5-5; DNA: TGTGCCAGCAGCTACGGGACAGGGGATAATTCACCCCTCCACTTT; CDR3: CASSYGTGDNSPLHF
J: TRBJ2-1; size: -; D: -; V: TRBV9; DNA: TGTGCCAGCAGCGTAGGAGTCACTACCTACAATGAGCAGTTCTTC; CDR3: CASSVGVTTYNEQFF
J: TRBJ2-2; size: -; D: -; V: TRBV11-3; DNA: TGTGCCAGCAGCTTAACCCCTGTAGACACCGGGGAGCTGTTTTTT; CDR3: CASSLTPVDTGELFF
J: TRBJ2-1; size: -; D: TRBD2; V: TRBV4-1; DNA: TGCGCCAGCAGCCACGAAACCGCCGGGAGGGGAGACAATGAGCAGTTCTTC; CDR3: CASSHETAGRGDNEQFF
J: TRBJ2-1; size: -; D: -; V: TRBV4-1; DNA: TGCGCCAGCAGCTGGAGGGACGACCCGTCCAATGAGCAGTTCTTC; CDR3: CASSWRDDPSNEQFF
J: TRBJ2-3; size: -; D: TRBD2; V: TRBV7-8; DNA: TGTGCCAGCAGCTCTCGGACTAGCGGGAGTACAGATACGCAGTATTTT; CDR3: CASSSRTSGSTDTQYF
J: TRBJ1-5; size: -; D: TRBD1; V: TRBV15; DNA: TGTGCCACCAGCACCCGACAGGGGGTAAGAGGTAGCAATCAGCCCCAGCATTTT; CDR3: CATSTRQGVRGSNQPQHF
J: TRBJ2-3; size: -; D: -; V: TRBV7-2; DNA: TGTGCCAGCAGACAATCCAGGGGGGCAGATACGCAGTATTTT; CDR3: CASRQSRGADTQYF
J: TRBJ2-7; size: few; D: -; V: TRBV11-2; DNA: TGTGCCAGCAGCTCGTTTCAGGGTGGCGAGCAGTACTTC; CDR3: CASSSFQGGEQYF
J: TRBJ1-1; size: -; D: TRBD1; V: TRBV28; DNA: TGTGCCAGCAGTCCGACAGGGGGAAACACTGAAGCTTTCTTT; CDR3: CASSPTGGNTEAFF
J: TRBJ2-7; size: -; D: -; V: TRBV2; DNA: TGTGCCAGCAGCGAGGAAAGGAGGGTCTACGAGCAGTACTTC; CDR3: CASSEERRVYEQYF
J: TRBJ2-5; size: -; D: -; V: TRBV30; DNA: TGTGCCTGGAGTGTACTAGGCACCCAACAAGAGACCCAGTACTTC; CDR3: CAWSVLGTQQETQYF
J: TRBJ2-7; size: -; D: -; V: TRBV6-5; DNA: TGTGCCAGCACCATCGCCCCGGGTAGCTCCTACGAGCAGTACTTC; CDR3: CASTIAPGSSYEQYF
J: TRBJ1-5; size: -; D: -; V: TRBV5-8; DNA: TGTGCCAGCAACCCCGGGAGGGTGCATCAGCCCCAGCATTTT; CDR3: CASNPGRVHQPQHF
J: TRBJ2-1; size: -; D: TRBD2; V: TRBV7-9; DNA: TGTGCCAGCAGTCGGACTAGCGGGGGGGGCAATGAGCAGTTCTTC; CDR3: CASSRTSGGGNEQFF
J: TRBJ2-7; size: -; D: TRBD2; V: TRBV11-2; DNA: TGTGCCAGCAGCTTTTCCACCTTAGCGGGAGGGCCGTGGGAGCAGTACTTC; CDR3: CASSFSTLAGGPWEQYF
J: TRBJ2-7; size: once; D: TRBD2; V: TRBV27; DNA: TGTGCCAGCAGTTTATCCCTAGCGGGAGGTTACGAGCAGTACTTC; CDR3: CASSLSLAGGYEQYF
J: TRBJ2-7; size: few; D: -; V: TRBV6-1; DNA: TGTGCCAGCAGTGAAAGTTTCGGTACCTACGAGCAGTACTTC; CDR3: CASSESFGTYEQYF